One and the same sample provided the 25 T cell receptor beta chains below, sequenced in a study of molecular identifiers for immune sequencing clone quantification. Via MiXCR, TCRdb re-called the PCR reads, giving one row per CDR3 protein. Of 490,000 or so distinct CDR3 sequences in the sample, less than 30% were seen once. Sequencing was done on a sample of naive CD8+ T cells from blood, with Jurkat cell RNA spiked in. Subset: FACS-sorted CD8+CD4-CCR7+CD45RA+ naive T cells. All receptors come from a human donor in good health. Some libraries in this study had Jurkat cell RNA spiked in.

This clonotype was counted ten times or more. The chain combines TRBV5-6 with TRBJ2-7; D is unclear. Germline assignment: CDR1 SGHDT and CDR2 YYEEEE. The CDR3 runs 13 residues. Trimming shortened V by 0 bases and J by 3 bases, and 7 bases separated the two germline ends. The DNA of the CDR3 is TGTGCCAGCAGCTTGGCCTGGGACTACGAGCAGTACTTC. It translates to CASSLAWDYEQYF.

This sequence joins TRBV29-1 and TRBJ2-7; 7 positions match TRBD1. V shed 6 bases, J shed 6 bases, and the junction held 14 bases outside the gene matches. The germline V gene encodes CDR1 SQVTM and CDR2 ANQGSEA. The CDR3 is 14 residues long. CDR3 protein: CSVVHRGSLSEQYF. In DNA form, the CDR3 reads TGCAGCGTCGTCCACAGGGGATCGTTGAGCGAGCAGTACTTC.

V and J are TRBV6-2 or TRBV6-3 and TRBJ2-7, with TRBD1 as a possible D gene (6 bases). From germline, CDR1 is MNHEY and CDR2 SVGEGT. The CDR3 contains 17 residues. Trimming stripped 2 bases from V and 5 bases from J, with 22 bases between. CDR3 amino acids: CASSYTVRQAWFHEQYF. The CDR3 DNA follows: TGTGCCAGCAGTTACACGGTACGACAGGCCTGGTTTCACGAGCAGTACTTC.

With respect to this clonotype: This may stem from a read error, because a much larger clone lies one nucleotide away. The chain has TRBV9 and TRBJ1-1, with no clear D. Per the germline V gene, CDR1 is SGDLS and CDR2 is YYNGEE. The CDR3 totals 15 residues. The CDR3 spells CASSVEPTMNTVAFF. DNA for the CDR3: TGTGCCAGCAGCGTAGAGCCGACTATGAACACTGTAGCTTTCTTT.

Notes on this clonotype: This may stem from a read error, because a much larger clone lies one nucleotide away. This sequence joins TRBV29-1 and TRBJ1-1, with unresolved D. The CDR3 is made up of 12 amino acids. V lost 0 bases to trimming and J lost 10 bases, with 12 bases between them. Germline values: CDR1 SQVTM, CDR2 ANQGSEA. The CDR3 here is CSVEDPGYVAFF. In nucleotides, the CDR3 is TGCAGCGTTGAAGATCCGGGGTATGTAGCTTTCTTT.

This clonotype was observed a single time. A much larger clone differs from this one at a single base, so this may be a read error. This rearrangement joins TRBV30 to TRBJ2-7, with 9 bases lining up with TRBD1. This CDR3 is built from 12 residues. CDR1 and CDR2 (germline): GTSNPN, SVGIG (reference sequence). The CDR3 protein is CAWTGTGLEQCF. DNA of the CDR3: TGTGCCTGGACCGGGACAGGGCTCGAGCAGTGCTTC.

The chain is built from TRBV7-2 and TRBJ1-4, with TRBD1 matching over 8 bases. This CDR3 contains 19 residues. Germline CDR1 SGHTA, CDR2 FQGNSA. J was trimmed by 7 bases and V by 3 bases; bases with no gene match: 19. CDR3 residues: CASSFRWSQGARGGEKLFF. The CDR3 DNA sequence: TGTGCCAGCAGCTTTCGGTGGAGTCAGGGGGCGCGTGGAGGTGAAAAACTGTTTTTT.

The chain couples TRBV30 to TRBJ2-2; 8 bases line up with TRBD2. J was trimmed by 1 base and V by 5 bases; bases with no gene match: 6. CDR3 length: 15 residues. Germline-derived CDR1 and CDR2 are GTSNPN and SVGIG (reference sequence). The CDR3 DNA reads as TGTGCCTGGGAGCGGGAGTCCATGAACACCGGGGAGCTGTTTTTT. Translated: CAWERESMNTGELFF.

This clonotype was detected ten times or more. The genes are TRBV5-1 and TRBJ1-1; no clear D. From germline, CDR1 is SGHRS and CDR2 YFSETQ. Trimming removed 5 bases at V and 6 bases at J, with 11 bases between. The CDR3 covers 12 residues. This CDR3 is CASSSTGAEAFF. The CDR3 DNA reads TGCGCCAGCAGTTCTACCGGGGCTGAAGCTTTCTTT. Filled out from reference TRBV5-1 and TRBJ1-1, the complete variable domain reads KAGVTQTPRYLIKTRGQQVTLSCSPISGHRSVSWYQQTPGQGLQFLFEYFSETQRNKGNFPGRFSGRQFSNSRSEMNVSTLELGDSALYLCASSSTGAEAFFGQGTRLTVV.

This clonotype showed up just a few times. J is TRBJ2-3 and V is TRBV10-2; the match to TRBD2 covers 13 bases. V lost 7 bases, J lost 2 bases, and 3 bases stayed unmatched. CDR3 length: 15 residues. The germline V gene encodes CDR1 WSHSY and CDR2 SAAADI. As DNA, the CDR3 is TGCGCCAGCACCGGACTAGCGGGGGTCACAGATACGCAGTATTTT. Translation: CASTGLAGVTDTQYF.

The chain couples TRBV9 to TRBJ2-3; the D is unclear. The V end was cut by 3 bases, the J end by 7 bases, with 15 bases between. This CDR3 spans 14 amino acids. Germline CDR1 reads SGDLS; CDR2 reads YYNGEE. Here the CDR3 DNA reads TGTGCCAGCAGCGCCGCTAGTCATTCAAATACGCAGTATTTT. This gives the protein CASSAASHSNTQYF.

Comment on this clonotype: This may arise from a read error, as a much more abundant clone is one base away. The chain links TRBV6-5 to TRBJ2-4; 8 bases fit TRBD1. From germline, CDR1 is MNHEY and CDR2 SVGAGI. The CDR3 is made up of 14 amino acids. Losses at the gene ends were 5 bases for V and 1 base for J; bases not matched to a gene: 1. CDR3 loop: CASSRQGAKNIQYF. The CDR3 DNA reads as TGTGCCAGCAGTCGACAGGGGGCCAAAAACATTCAGTACTTC.

This chain connects TRBV21-1 to TRBJ2-3; TRBD1 was called by the table and not checked on the DNA. TRBV21-1 corresponds to a pseudogene. This CDR3 has 16 amino acids. The CDR3 loop reads CASSTPGRNSTDTQYF. In DNA form, the CDR3 reads TGTGCCAGCAGCACTCCGGGACGTAACAGCACAGATACGCAGTATTTT.

The chain recombines TRBV4-1 with TRBJ1-1; D gene ambiguous. The CDR3 runs to 17 residues. Germline V lookup: CDR1 MGHRA, CDR2 YSYEKL. The germline V and J ends were trimmed by 1 base and 0 bases, with 15 bases remaining between them. DNA for the CDR3: TGCGCCAGCAGCCAAGTAGTATCAGGAGAATTGAACACTGAAGCTTTCTTT. It is translated as CASSQVVSGELNTEAFF.

This clonotype was observed many times. The chain links TRBV6-6 to TRBJ2-7; weak D call: TRBD1 (6 bases). Trimming stripped 0 bases from V and 8 bases from J, with 8 bases between. This CDR3 spans 12 amino acids. The germline V gene encodes CDR1 MNHNY and CDR2 SVGAGI (reference sequence). This CDR3 reads CASSYSGGQQYF. The CDR3 nucleotides read TGTGCCAGCAGTTACTCTGGGGGCCAGCAGTACTTC.

This clonotype was detected ten times or more. V usage is TRBV30 and J usage is TRBJ2-7; no reliable D call. Germline V lookup: CDR1 GTSNPN, CDR2 SVGIG (reference sequence). The V end was cut by 1 base, the J end by 4 bases, with 11 bases between. The CDR3 runs to 13 residues. CDR3 in amino acids: CAWSGGLGYEQYF. The CDR3 DNA is TGTGCCTGGAGTGGTGGTCTGGGGTACGAGCAGTACTTC.

This clonotype appeared many times. The V and J genes are TRBV2 and TRBJ2-2, with D perhaps given as TRBD1 or TRBD2 (5 bases each). The V gene's germline CDR1 is SNHLY and CDR2 FYNNEI. V lost 8 bases and J 7 bases, leaving 11 bases between the germline ends. This CDR3 is 12 amino acids long. The CDR3 DNA follows: TGTGCCAGCTACGGGACGGTCGGGGAGCTGTTTTTT. It codes for CASYGTVGELFF.

Concerning this clonotype itself: Without the conserved terminal phenylalanine or tryptophan, this CDR3 likely stems from a read error. The DNA is omitted, as the CDR3 cannot be located on it reliably, and the CDR3 follows TCRdb's listing. This rearrangement joins TRBV9 to TRBJ1-2; TRBD1, the D gene given by the table, was not confirmed from the DNA. The CDR3 spans 14 amino acids, including both terminal residues. Germline assignment: CDR1 SGDLS and CDR2 YYNGEE. CDR3 in amino acids: CASSPQGGGPLDFE.

Details on this clonotype: A read error is possible here, since a much larger clone lies one base away. The conserved closing phenylalanine or tryptophan is absent in this CDR3, likely reflecting a read error. The V gene is TRBV5-6, the J gene TRBJ2-7; tentatively, D is TRBD1 (5 bases). Germline values: CDR1 SGHDT, CDR2 YYEEEE. V was trimmed by 4 bases and J by 3 bases, leaving 14 bases between them. The CDR3 sequence is 14 residues long. The CDR3 here is CASSRAGQGYEQYL. For the CDR3, the DNA is TGTGCCAGCAGCCGAGCCGGACAAGGCTACGAGCAGTACCTC.

The CDR3: CASSIGTGLMNTEAFF. CDR3 coding DNA: TGTGCCAGCAGCATCGGGACAGGGCTGATGAACACTGAAGCTTTCTTT. The rearrangement uses TRBV7-6 and TRBJ1-1; TRBD1 matches 9 bases. Germline V gives CDR1 SGHVS, CDR2 FNYEAQ. Trimming at V came to 5 bases and at J to 0 bases, leaving 7 bases not matched to a gene. The CDR3 extends over 16 amino acids.

CDR3 DNA: TGTGCCAGCAGCCCTATAGCGGGATGGGCGTATTTT. Its translation is CASSPIAGWAYF. The chain joins TRBV3-1 to TRBJ2-3, with 8 bases aligning to TRBD2. CDR3 length: 12 residues. Trimming took 4 bases from V and 14 from J; bases not matched to a gene: 8. CDR1 is LGHDT and CDR2 is YNNKEL in the germline V gene (reference sequence).

A word on this clonotype: This may arise from a read error, as a much more abundant clone is one base away. V gene TRBV28 combines with J gene TRBJ1-3; D might be TRBD1 (6 bases). Deletions cut 3 bases from V and 4 bases from J, with 10 bases between. The CDR3 runs to 14 residues. CDR1 MDHEN and CDR2 SYDVKM come from the germline V gene. The CDR3 reads CASSFCGTGNTIYF. The CDR3, as DNA: TGTGCCAGCAGTTTCTGCGGGACAGGAAACACCATATATTTT.

Ten or more counts support this clonotype. This chain joins TRBV12-3 or TRBV12-4 and TRBJ1-2; D uncertain. Trimming took 4 bases from V and 4 from J, leaving 13 bases between them. This CDR3 is built from 14 residues. The CDR3 spells CASSSPGEVYGYTF. CDR3 coding DNA: TGTGCCAGCAGTTCCCCAGGAGAGGTCTATGGCTACACCTTC.

The table lists this clonotype with many counts. The J gene is TRBJ1-1, the V gene TRBV20-1, with a possible D match to TRBD1 (5 bases). This CDR3 is built from 15 residues. The germline gives CDR1 DFQATT, CDR2 SNEGSKA (reference sequence). The V end was cut by 6 bases, the J end by 0 bases, with 17 bases between. CDR3 amino acids: CSATDVRGMNTEAFF. The CDR3 nucleotides read TGCAGTGCCACTGACGTAAGGGGCATGAACACTGAAGCTTTCTTT.

This chain links TRBV4-3 with TRBJ2-3; 11 nucleotides line up with TRBD1. This CDR3 is 18 amino acids long. The ends lost 1 base at V and 3 bases at J; junction bases unmatched: 9. Germline CDR1 and CDR2: LGHNA and YSLEER. In DNA form, the CDR3 reads TGCGCCAGCAGCCAAGCGTTCGGACAGGGGGCAACTACAGATACGCAGTATTTT. Translated, it gives CASSQAFGQGATTDTQYF.